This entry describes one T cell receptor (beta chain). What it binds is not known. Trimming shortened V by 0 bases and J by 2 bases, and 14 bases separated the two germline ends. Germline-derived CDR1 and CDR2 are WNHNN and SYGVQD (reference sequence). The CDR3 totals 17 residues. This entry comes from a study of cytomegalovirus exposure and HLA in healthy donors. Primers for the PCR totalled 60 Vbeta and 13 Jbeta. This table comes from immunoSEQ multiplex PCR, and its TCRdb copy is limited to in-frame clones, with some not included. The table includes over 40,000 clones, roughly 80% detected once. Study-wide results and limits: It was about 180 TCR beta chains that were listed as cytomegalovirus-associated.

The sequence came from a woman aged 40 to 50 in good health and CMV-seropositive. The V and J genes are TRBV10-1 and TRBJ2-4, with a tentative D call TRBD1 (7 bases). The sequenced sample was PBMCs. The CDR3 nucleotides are TGCGCCAGCAGTGAGTCGAAACCAGGGGGGTCCAAAAACATTCAGTACTTC. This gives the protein CASSESKPGGSKNIQYF.